Following are 10 T cell receptor beta chains from one sample sequenced in a study of response to subunit inactivated influenza vaccine. A single record per CDR3 protein comes from TCRdb applying MiXCR to the RT-PCR reads. The sample lists some 150,000 distinct CDR3 sequences, approximately 12% occurring once. These data also featured in a second study, about T cells expressing NK-cell markers. That investigation notes: 5'RACE template switching with UMIs produced the TCR beta cDNA.

The input for sequencing was CD8+ T cells sorted from PBMCs, taken 11 to 12 days after vaccination. These receptors originate from a man aged 45-65 years who received an inactivated influenza vaccine.

This clonotype was found a few times. J is TRBJ2-3 and V is TRBV9, with TRBD2 matching 10 bases. This CDR3 has 18 amino acids. Trimming at V came to 2 bases and at J to 3 bases, leaving 12 bases not matched to a gene. Per the germline V gene, CDR1 is SGDLS and CDR2 is YYNGEE. DNA of the CDR3: TGTGCCAGCAGCGTGGACCTAGCGGGGGCCCATATTACAGATACGCAGTATTTT. Its translation: CASSVDLAGAHITDTQYF.

This clonotype was seen a few times. V is TRBV19 and J is TRBJ2-1; D might be TRBD2 (6 bases). This CDR3 is built from 15 residues. Trimming took 3 bases from V and 0 from J, leaving 9 bases between them. Germline V CDR1 and CDR2: LNHDA, SQIVND (reference sequence). The CDR3 DNA follows: TGTGCCAGTAGTATTATTAGCGGCTCCTACAATGAGCAGTTCTTC. It yields the protein CASSIISGSYNEQFF.

The rearrangement uses TRBV4-1 and TRBJ1-3; D ambiguous. V gave up 4 bases and J gave up 1 base, with 11 bases separating them. Per the germline V gene, CDR1 is MGHRA and CDR2 is YSYEKL. This CDR3 contains 15 residues. The CDR3 nucleotides read TGCGCCAGCAGCCTCTCCGGGCAATCTGGAAACACCATATATTTT. The encoded protein is CASSLSGQSGNTIYF.

This clonotype was observed a handful of times. The gene calls are TRBV6-1 and TRBJ2-6, with a weak D call TRBD1 (6 bases). CDR1 MNHNS and CDR2 SASEGT come from the germline V gene. This CDR3 is 16 amino acids long. V was trimmed by 6 bases and J by 2 bases, leaving 14 bases between them. The CDR3 sequence is CASRHNRAAGANVLTF. The CDR3 bases are TGTGCCAGCAGACACAACAGGGCGGCTGGGGCCAACGTCCTGACTTTC.

This clonotype occurred many times. J is TRBJ1-6 and V is TRBV7-9; D might be TRBD1 (5 bases). Germline V CDR1 and CDR2: SEHNR, FQNEAQ (reference sequence). The CDR3 has 14 amino acids. Trimming shortened V by 5 bases and J by 11 bases, and 16 bases separated the two germline ends. The CDR3 loop reads CASSPGRELAPLHF. The DNA of the CDR3 is TGTGCCAGCAGCCCGGGACGGGAACTGGCACCCCTCCACTTT.

The chain uses TRBV5-1 and TRBJ2-7; unclear D gene. The CDR3 covers 17 residues. V lost 1 base to trimming and J lost 3 bases, with 20 bases between them. Per the germline V gene, CDR1 is SGHRS and CDR2 is YFSETQ. CDR3 DNA: TGCGCCAGCAGCTTGCCCGAGTCTGGGATTGATCACTACGAGCAGTACTTC. It codes for CASSLPESGIDHYEQYF.

This clonotype was recorded many times. This rearrangement joins TRBV6-2 or TRBV6-3 to TRBJ2-2; 9 positions match TRBD1. This CDR3 contains 16 residues. Looked up from germline, CDR1 is MNHEY and CDR2 is SVGEGT. V was clipped by 5 bases and J by 4 bases; unmatched bases: 8. CDR3: CASSPPGQGITGELFF. Here the CDR3 DNA reads TGTGCCAGCAGTCCTCCGGGACAGGGTATCACCGGGGAGCTGTTTTTT.

This clonotype showed up just a few times. The chain links TRBV20-1 to TRBJ2-7; perhaps TRBD2 as D (6 bases). Germline CDR1 reads DFQATT; CDR2 reads SNEGSKA (reference sequence). Trimming shortened V by 1 base and J by 2 bases, and 18 bases separated the two germline ends. The CDR3 contains 16 residues. The CDR3 here is CSARATSGTRTYEQYF. The CDR3 nucleotides read TGCAGTGCTAGAGCCACGTCCGGGACTCGCACCTACGAGCAGTACTTC.

The sample holds many counts of this clonotype. The genes are TRBV6-2 or TRBV6-3 and TRBJ1-5; no firm D call. Germline V gene lookup returns CDR1 MNHEY and CDR2 SVGEGT. V gave up 2 bases and J gave up 3 bases, with 8 bases separating them. This CDR3 is 14 amino acids long. The CDR3 loop is CASSYGSDNQPQHF. The CDR3 DNA reads TGTGCCAGCAGTTACGGCTCCGACAATCAGCCCCAGCATTTT.

The genes are TRBV4-3 and TRBJ2-5, with unresolved D. The CDR3 extends over 14 amino acids. The V and J ends lost 2 bases and 2 bases respectively, with 9 bases between them. CDR1 LGHNA and CDR2 YSLEER come from the germline V gene. The CDR3 DNA reads as TGCGCCAGCAGCCAAATGTCAGGTCAAGAGACCCAGTACTTC. As protein: CASSQMSGQETQYF.